Following are 22 T cell receptor beta chains from one sample sequenced in a study of blood T cell repertoires in COVID-19 (dated by TCRdb to 2020 to 2021). The library was made by the immunoSEQ multiplex PCR assay. The immuneACCESS repertoire file appears here via TCRdb, limited to in-frame rearrangements. These files lack a portion of the clones; in checked studies, under half of the deficit traces to unresolved V genes, and the cause of the others is not known. This sample holds approximately 220,000 clones; roughly 91% were observed only once. The ten most abundant clones make up roughly 4% of the sample. The material sequenced was PBMCs or T cells enriched from blood (not recorded which). These receptors came from a woman aged 25 to 39 with acute COVID-19.

The chain is built from TRBV7-2 and TRBJ2-3; 10 positions match TRBD2. The length of the CDR3 is 17 residues. With 4 bases clipped from V and 5 bases from J, the junction kept 12 bases outside the gene matches. Germline assignment: CDR1 SGHTA and CDR2 FQGNSA. CDR3 coding DNA: TGTGCCAGCAGCTCCCAGCGGTCTAGCGGGGGAGGAGATACGCAGTATTTT. Protein product: CASSSQRSSGGGDTQYF.

The chain employs TRBV19 and TRBJ1-1; possibly TRBD1 for D (6 bases). Germline CDR1 and CDR2: LNHDA and SQIVND (reference sequence). V was shortened by 9 bases and J by 0 bases, with 17 bases between the two germline ends. CDR3 length: 15 amino acids. The chain's CDR3 is CASKPADRVNTEAFF. CDR3 DNA sequence: TGTGCCAGCAAACCCGCGGACAGAGTGAACACTGAAGCTTTCTTT. Together with reference TRBV19 and TRBJ1-1, the CDR3 gives the full variable domain: DGGITQSPKYLFRKEGQNVTLSCEQNLNHDAMYWYRQDPGQGLRLIYYSQIVNDFQKGDIAEGYSVSREKKESFPLTVTSAQKNPTAFYLCASKPADRVNTEAFFGQGTRLTVV.

This clone was counted once. The chain carries TRBV19 and TRBJ1-2; 7 bases line up with TRBD1. The V and J ends lost 0 bases and 2 bases, in that order; junction bases with no gene match: 0. CDR3 length: 14 residues. Germline CDR1 reads LNHDA; CDR2 reads SQIVND (reference sequence). CDR3 nucleotide sequence: TGTGCCAGTAGTATAGAGACAGGGAACTATGGCTACACCTTC. This translates into CASSIETGNYGYTF.

The rearrangement links TRBV7-9 to TRBJ1-1; 9 nucleotides agree with TRBD1. The CDR3 sequence is 18 residues long. Germline V CDR1 and CDR2: SEHNR, FQNEAQ (reference sequence). Losses at the gene ends were 6 bases for V and 3 bases for J; bases not matched to a gene: 17. The CDR3 DNA reads as TGTGCCAGCAGTCGCCGTCGCACCGGGACAGGGTTTGACACTGAAGCTTTCTTT. Translation: CASSRRRTGTGFDTEAFF.

The V gene is TRBV27, the J gene TRBJ2-1; D is ambiguous. V was trimmed by 2 bases and J by 7 bases, leaving 9 bases between them. The CDR3 extends over 13 amino acids. Germline V gene sequence: CDR1 MNHEY, CDR2 SMNVEV (reference sequence). The CDR3 DNA reads TGTGCCAGCAGTTTACAAAACAGTAATGAGCAGTTCTTC. This gives the protein CASSLQNSNEQFF.

The chain joins TRBV11-2 to TRBJ2-1, with 13 bases that match TRBD2. The CDR3 covers 18 residues. Germline assignment: CDR1 SGHAT and CDR2 FQNNGV. The ends lost 4 bases at V and 0 bases at J; junction bases unmatched: 6. For the CDR3, the DNA is TGTGCCAGCAGCTCCGCCGGGACTAGCGGGGCCTCCTACAATGAGCAGTTCTTC. The encoded protein is CASSSAGTSGASYNEQFF.

The chain joins TRBV5-1 to TRBJ2-6, with D uncertain. Trimming pared 1 base from V and 3 bases from J, leaving 8 bases between. From germline, CDR1 is SGHRS and CDR2 YFSETQ. The CDR3 extends over 15 amino acids. The CDR3 coding sequence is TGCGCCAGCAGCTTGTTAGTCTTTGGGGCCAACGTCCTGACTTTC. Its protein is CASSLLVFGANVLTF.

The rearrangement links TRBV7-2 to TRBJ1-2, with 8 positions matching TRBD1. This CDR3 spans 13 amino acids. The trim removed 6 bases at V and 8 bases at J, leaving 8 bases unmatched. Germline V lookup: CDR1 SGHTA, CDR2 FQGNSA. The CDR3 nucleotides read TGTGCCAGCAGGCAACCAGGGGGCTTCGGCTACACCTTC. It codes for CASRQPGGFGYTF.

CDR3 region: CASRSDRGTGELFF. The CDR3 DNA sequence: TGTGCCAGCAGGTCGGACAGGGGCACCGGGGAGCTGTTTTTT. The chain is built from TRBV25-1 and TRBJ2-2; 9 positions match TRBD1. After removal of 6 bases from V and 4 bases from J, the junction contained 3 bases not matched to a gene. Germline CDR1 MGHDK, CDR2 SYGVNS. CDR3 length: 14 amino acids.

V and J are TRBV14 and TRBJ2-7; 7 bases are shared with TRBD2. Germline trimming cut 4 bases from V and 0 bases from J; bases unmatched to any gene: 6. CDR1 is SGHDN, CDR2 FVKESK, per germline. CDR3 size: 15 residues. The CDR3 sequence is CASSPRGDPSYEQYF. The CDR3 DNA reads TGTGCCAGCAGCCCCCGGGGGGACCCCTCCTACGAGCAGTACTTC. Filled out from reference TRBV14 and TRBJ2-7, the complete variable domain reads EAGVTQFPSHSVIEKGQTVTLRCDPISGHDNLYWYRRVMGKEIKFLLHFVKESKQDESGMPNNRFLAERTGGTYSTLKVQPAELEDSGVYFCASSPRGDPSYEQYFGPGTRLTVT.

This sequence joins TRBV12-5 and TRBJ1-1; no clear D gene. In germline, CDR1 is LGHNT, CDR2 FRNRAP. Trimming took 5 bases from V and 0 from J, leaving 7 bases between them. This CDR3 region has 13 residues. The CDR3 reads CASGPSLNTEAFF. The CDR3 nucleotides read TGTGCTAGTGGTCCCTCGTTGAACACTGAAGCTTTCTTT. Combining the CDR3 with reference TRBV12-5 and TRBJ1-1 gives the whole variable domain DARVTQTPRHKVTEMGQEVTMRCQPILGHNTVFWYRQTMMQGLELLAYFRNRAPLDDSGMPKDRFSAEMPDATLATLKIQPSEPRDSAVYFCASGPSLNTEAFFGQGTRLTVV.

CDR3 loop: CASSPGGPSSYNSPLHF. The CDR3 DNA reads as TGTGCCAGCAGCCCGGGGGGCCCGAGCTCCTATAATTCACCCCTCCACTTT. V is TRBV7-2 and J is TRBJ1-6; TRBD1 might be the D (6 bases). CDR3 length: 17 residues. V shed 5 bases and J shed 0 bases, with 14 bases lying between them. The V gene's germline CDR1 is SGHTA and CDR2 FQGNSA.

The chain joins TRBV5-6 to TRBJ1-2; D is uncertain. V was clipped by 2 bases and J by 4 bases, with 9 bases between them. The CDR3 runs to 13 residues. The germline gives CDR1 SGHDT, CDR2 YYEEEE. The chain's CDR3 is CASSLRRLYGYTF. In DNA, the CDR3 is TGTGCCAGCAGCTTAAGGAGGCTCTATGGCTACACCTTC.

The rearrangement joins TRBV5-1 to TRBJ2-7; 10 nucleotides match TRBD1. Trimming took 7 bases from V and 1 from J; bases not matched to a gene: 5. This CDR3 has 14 residues. In germline, CDR1 is SGHRS, CDR2 YFSETQ. The CDR3 loop is CASHLGQGSYEQYF. The CDR3, as DNA: TGCGCCAGCCACTTGGGACAGGGGTCCTACGAGCAGTACTTC.

This clone appeared a single time. This sequence joins TRBV11-2 and TRBJ2-7; D not resolved. There are 14 residues in the CDR3. CDR1 and CDR2 (germline): SGHAT, FQNNGV. V dropped 7 bases and J dropped 7 bases, with 20 bases sitting between them. This CDR3 reads CASTFTNTGSEQYF. The CDR3 nucleotides read TGTGCCAGCACCTTCACCAACACCGGGTCGGAGCAGTACTTC.

V usage is TRBV28 and J usage is TRBJ1-1; D not certain. The CDR3 length is 12 residues. Germline CDR1 is MDHEN and CDR2 is SYDVKM. Between the trimmed V and J ends, which lost 6 bases and 2 bases, there was a span of 7 bases. The CDR3 sequence is CASRLENTEAFF. The CDR3 DNA reads as TGTGCCAGCAGACTCGAAAACACTGAAGCTTTCTTT.

In its sample, this clone was seen many times. The chain joins TRBV30 to TRBJ1-3, with a possible D match to TRBD1 (6 bases). Germline CDR1 and CDR2: GTSNPN and SVGIG (reference sequence). The CDR3 spans 13 residues. The V gene lost 8 bases and the J gene lost 1 base, with 12 bases spanning the gap. The CDR3 bases are TGTGCCAGTGAGAGGGGGTCTGGAAACACCATATATTTT. Protein: CASERGSGNTIYF.

This chain connects TRBV24-1 to TRBJ1-5; the match to TRBD1 covers 9 bases. The junction had 3 bases not matched to a gene; V was cut back by 5 bases and J by 2 bases. There are 15 residues in the CDR3. Looked up from germline, CDR1 is KGHDR and CDR2 is SFDVKD. CDR3 residues: CATSGTGEGNQPQHF. The CDR3 bases are TGTGCCACCAGTGGGACAGGGGAGGGCAATCAGCCCCAGCATTTT.

This clone was observed once. This CDR3 is CASSEGQTGNQPQHF. Written as DNA, the CDR3 is TGTGCCAGCAGTGAAGGTCAGACGGGGAATCAGCCCCAGCATTTT. The chain carries TRBV6-1 and TRBJ1-5; the D is unclear. The CDR3 spans 15 residues. Germline CDR1 is MNHNS and CDR2 is SASEGT. V was pared by 1 base and J by 4 bases, with 11 bases between.

The J gene is TRBJ2-3, the V gene TRBV6-5; TRBD2 aligns across 14 bases. Trimming at V came to 4 bases and at J to 3 bases, leaving 3 bases not matched to a gene. The CDR3 is 16 residues long. The germline V gene encodes CDR1 MNHEY and CDR2 SVGAGI. CDR3: CASSFRTSGGTDTQYF. The CDR3 nucleotides read TGTGCCAGCAGTTTCCGGACTAGCGGGGGGACAGATACGCAGTATTTT.

This chain joins TRBV30 and TRBJ2-5, with 7 bases identical to TRBD2. Trimming cost V 3 bases and J 2 bases; bases outside gene matches: 9. The CDR3 length is 15 residues. Per germline, CDR1 GTSNPN and CDR2 SVGIG (reference sequence). CDR3 in DNA: TGTGCCTGGAGGGTTGGAGGACTAGATCAAGAGACCCAGTACTTC. Translation: CAWRVGGLDQETQYF.

The V gene is TRBV18, the J gene TRBJ1-6; 10 bases map to TRBD1. The CDR3 loop spans 19 amino acids. Germline V gives CDR1 KGHSH, CDR2 LQKENI. V trimming: 3 bases; J trimming: 4 bases; junction bases outside the gene matches: 12. CDR3: CASSPLATGGYMYNSPLHF. In nucleotides, the CDR3 is TGTGCCAGCTCACCGCTCGCGACAGGGGGCTATATGTATAATTCACCCCTCCACTTT. Full variable domain (rest looked up from reference TRBV18 and TRBJ1-6): NAGVMQNPRHLVRRRGQEARLRCSPMKGHSHVYWYRQLPEEGLKFMVYLQKENIIDESGMPKERFSAEFPKEGPSILRIQQVVRGDSAAYFCASSPLATGGYMYNSPLHFGNGTRLTVT.